The T cell receptor beta chain described here comes from a study of T cell repertoires in cytomegalovirus infection. About this clonotype itself: Its antigen is not known.

The CDR3 loop spans 12 amino acids. V was trimmed by 8 bases and J by 4 bases, leaving 11 bases between them. CDR1 MNHGY and CDR2 SAAAGT come from the germline V gene. TCRdb reanalysed the reads using MiXCR and keeps one entry per CDR3 protein. The sample holds some 920,000 distinct CDR3 sequences, 30% to 40% seen once. This TCR derives from a human donor in good health (CMV status not recorded). Some clones in this sample may be carry-over from other donors' samples. The gene calls are TRBV6-8 and TRBJ1-2; perhaps TRBD1 as D (5 bases). Here the sequenced sample was cultured CD8+ T cells from PBMCs, taken from culture after CMV antigen stimulation. In DNA, the CDR3 is TGTGCCAGCGAGCGGAGGGGCTATGGCTACACCTTC. Its protein product is CASERRGYGYTF.